In its sample, the clone carrying this T cell receptor beta chain was seen a few times. The antigen is not known. Via MiXCR, TCRdb re-called the 5' RACE reads, giving one row per CDR3 protein. The table includes approximately 260,000 distinct CDR3 sequences, approximately 16% detected once. This sample is drawn from a study of T-cell memory formation after mild COVID-19. Whole-study context: Among the donors, TCR clusters were largely specific to each donor. General observations from the study: A second wave of clones peaked on day 37, and their SARS-CoV-2 specificity went unconfirmed. Pre-infection memory showed some responding clones, and this suggested that cross-reactive memory joined. Mainly CM and EM harbored the contracting CD4+ clones; mainly EMRA harbored the CD8+ ones.

The CDR3 is 13 residues long. The ends lost 6 bases at V and 3 bases at J; junction bases unmatched: 4. Per the germline V gene, CDR1 is MNHEY and CDR2 is SVGAGI. Sample: PBMCs or a T cell subset sorted from them (not recorded which). The source of this sequence is a man aged 18 to 30 who had mild COVID-19 (a few samples of this study predate the infection). Cell type and time point are not known. V usage is TRBV6-5 and J usage is TRBJ2-7; 8 nucleotides line up with TRBD1. CDR3 sequence reads: CASRLDRGYEQYF. CDR3 in DNA: TGTGCCAGCAGACTCGACAGGGGCTACGAGCAGTACTTC.